This T cell receptor (beta chain) was recorded in a study of Ad26.COV2.S vaccination and SARS-CoV-2 variants. Study as a whole: Ad26.COV2.S, an intramuscular injection, was given once or twice 56 days apart.

The CDR3 sequence is 12 residues long. The germline V and J ends were trimmed by 1 base and 3 bases, with 6 bases remaining between them. Germline assignment: CDR1 SQVTM and CDR2 ANQGSEA. The method was immunoSEQ multiplex PCR; TCRdb's version includes in-frame clones alone and lacks a portion of them. The sample has fewer than 400,000 clones; 88% are singletons. Specified treatment: some 20 received Ad26.COV2.S at low or high dose, single or two shots; 5 received placebo; per-sample allocation not given. The samples date from day 63 after the first vaccine or placebo injection. Based in Boston, the donor was an adult of 18-55 years.

The specimen was peripheral blood, collected in a trial of Ad26.COV2.S vaccine versus placebo. This sequence was found in a person aged 18 to 59 who received the Ad26.COV2.S COVID-19 vaccine or a placebo. This sequence joins TRBV29-1 and TRBJ1-2; D call uncertain. The CDR3 sequence: CSVEVGDYGYTF. CDR3 DNA sequence: TGCAGCGTTGAAGTCGGAGACTATGGCTACACCTTC.